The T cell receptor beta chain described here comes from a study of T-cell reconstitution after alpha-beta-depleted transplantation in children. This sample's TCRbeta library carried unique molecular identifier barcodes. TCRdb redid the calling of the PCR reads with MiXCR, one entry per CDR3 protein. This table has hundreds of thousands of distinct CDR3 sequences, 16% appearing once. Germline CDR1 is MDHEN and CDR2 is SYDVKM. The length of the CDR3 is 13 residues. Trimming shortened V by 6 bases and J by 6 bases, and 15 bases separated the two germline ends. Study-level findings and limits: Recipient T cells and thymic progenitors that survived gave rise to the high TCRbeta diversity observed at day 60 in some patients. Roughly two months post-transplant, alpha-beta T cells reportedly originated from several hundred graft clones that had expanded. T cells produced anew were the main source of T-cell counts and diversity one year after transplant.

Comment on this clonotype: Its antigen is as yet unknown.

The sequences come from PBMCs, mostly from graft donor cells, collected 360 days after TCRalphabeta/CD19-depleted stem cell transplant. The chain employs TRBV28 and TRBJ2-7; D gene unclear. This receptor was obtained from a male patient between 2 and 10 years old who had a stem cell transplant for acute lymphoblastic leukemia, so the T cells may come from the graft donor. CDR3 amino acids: CASSKPGPAEQYF. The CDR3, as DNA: TGTGCCAGCAGCAAACCCGGACCGGCCGAGCAGTACTTC.